The rows below give T cell receptor beta chains drawn from one sample of a study of shared clonotypes between healthy human individuals. TCRdb's copy holds only in-frame clones and misses some; the assay was immunoSEQ multiplex PCR. The sample has hundreds of thousands of clones, 70% to 80% seen once. What was sequenced was PBMCs. The source of these receptors is a woman between 35 and 50 years old in good health. Some clones in this sample may be carry-over from other donors' samples. Both conserved end residues are part of each CDR3. A D gene is named only where the DNA matches it firmly. The size entry is marked missing in some rows and otherwise reads once, few, many or a size class.

abundance: NA; j_gene: TRBJ2-3; v_gene: TRBV5-1; d_gene: TRBD1; CDR3aa: CASTPGQNTDTQYF; CDR3nt: TGCGCCAGCACACCGGGACAGAACACAGATACGCAGTATTTT
abundance: NA; j_gene: TRBJ2-5; v_gene: TRBV14; d_gene: TRBD2; CDR3aa: CASSQRGTGGQETQYF; CDR3nt: TGTGCCAGCAGCCAACGGGGGACGGGGGGCCAAGAGACCCAGTACTTC
abundance: NA; j_gene: TRBJ1-2; v_gene: TRBV4-1; d_gene: TRBD1; CDR3aa: CASSQVAGRQGNYGYTF; CDR3nt: TGCGCCAGCAGCCAAGTCGCCGGGAGACAGGGTAACTATGGCTACACCTTC
abundance: NA; j_gene: TRBJ2-1; v_gene: TRBV5-1; d_gene: NA; CDR3aa: CASSFVGGRLSGNEQFF; CDR3nt: TGCGCCAGCAGCTTCGTGGGTGGAAGGCTCTCAGGCAATGAGCAGTTCTTC
abundance: NA; j_gene: TRBJ2-5; v_gene: TRBV10-3; d_gene: NA; CDR3aa: CAISAAGFQETQYF; CDR3nt: TGTGCCATCAGTGCCGCTGGTTTTCAAGAGACCCAGTACTTC
abundance: many; j_gene: TRBJ2-7; v_gene: TRBV4-3; d_gene: TRBD1; CDR3aa: CASSQETGNLYEQYF; CDR3nt: TGCGCCAGCAGCCAAGAGACAGGGAATCTATACGAGCAGTACTTC
abundance: NA; j_gene: TRBJ2-1; v_gene: TRBV28; d_gene: TRBD2; CDR3aa: CASSSGLAPLHQFF; CDR3nt: TGTGCCAGCAGTTCGGGACTAGCGCCGCTCCATCAGTTCTTC
abundance: NA; j_gene: TRBJ2-2; v_gene: TRBV5-4; d_gene: NA; CDR3aa: CASSFEPNTGELFF; CDR3nt: TGTGCCAGCAGCTTTGAACCGAACACCGGGGAGCTGTTTTTT
abundance: NA; j_gene: TRBJ2-2; v_gene: TRBV6-6; d_gene: TRBD2; CDR3aa: CASSYGRADTGELFF; CDR3nt: TGTGCCAGCAGTTACGGGAGGGCCGACACCGGGGAGCTGTTTTTT
abundance: NA; j_gene: TRBJ1-2; v_gene: TRBV5-6; d_gene: NA; CDR3aa: CASSFARGSGTTGYTF; CDR3nt: TGTGCCAGCAGTTTCGCTCGTGGTTCGGGGACAACCGGCTACACCTTC
abundance: NA; j_gene: TRBJ2-5; v_gene: TRBV28; d_gene: TRBD2; CDR3aa: CASSLYPSGIAGQETQYF; CDR3nt: TGTGCCAGCAGTCTATACCCCTCGGGAATAGCGGGACAAGAGACCCAGTACTTC
abundance: many; j_gene: TRBJ2-1; v_gene: TRBV19; d_gene: NA; CDR3aa: CASSPAALQDEQFF; CDR3nt: TGTGCCAGTAGTCCCGCTGCGCTTCAAGATGAGCAGTTCTTC
abundance: NA; j_gene: TRBJ2-3; v_gene: TRBV7-2; d_gene: TRBD2; CDR3aa: CASSSGLAGVDTQYF; CDR3nt: TGTGCCAGCAGCTCAGGACTAGCGGGAGTAGATACGCAGTATTTT
abundance: many; j_gene: TRBJ1-6; v_gene: TRBV30; d_gene: NA; CDR3aa: CAWREQGFTYNSPLHF; CDR3nt: TGTGCCTGGAGGGAACAGGGATTCACCTATAATTCACCCCTCCACTTT
abundance: NA; j_gene: TRBJ2-7; v_gene: TRBV5-5; d_gene: TRBD1; CDR3aa: CASSRDSTRKEQYF; CDR3nt: TGTGCCAGCAGCCGGGACAGTACCCGCAAAGAGCAGTACTTC
abundance: NA; j_gene: TRBJ2-7; v_gene: TRBV14; d_gene: NA; CDR3aa: CASSQGGSPYEQYF; CDR3nt: TGTGCCAGCAGCCAAGGAGGGAGCCCTTACGAGCAGTACTTC
abundance: NA; j_gene: TRBJ2-1; v_gene: TRBV9; d_gene: TRBD1; CDR3aa: CASSPGTGGYNEQFF; CDR3nt: TGTGCCAGCAGCCCCGGGACAGGGGGCTACAATGAGCAGTTCTTC
abundance: many; j_gene: TRBJ2-1; v_gene: TRBV5-1; d_gene: NA; CDR3aa: CASSLALGDSQFF; CDR3nt: TGCGCCAGCAGCTTGGCGTTGGGGGACTCCCAGTTCTTC
abundance: once; j_gene: TRBJ2-1; v_gene: TRBV19; d_gene: NA; CDR3aa: CASTRTPSYNEQFF; CDR3nt: TGTGCCAGTACCCGGACCCCCTCCTACAATGAGCAGTTCTTC
abundance: NA; j_gene: TRBJ1-2; v_gene: TRBV6-5; d_gene: TRBD1; CDR3aa: CASTDRGLRGYTF; CDR3nt: TGTGCCAGCACCGACAGGGGGCTTCGGGGCTACACCTTC
abundance: NA; j_gene: TRBJ2-3; v_gene: TRBV7-9; d_gene: TRBD2; CDR3aa: CASSLFWTSGSTDTQYF; CDR3nt: TGTGCCAGCAGCTTATTTTGGACTAGCGGGAGCACAGATACGCAGTATTTT
abundance: NA; j_gene: TRBJ1-2; v_gene: TRBV28; d_gene: NA; CDR3aa: CASSPRAGHYGYTF; CDR3nt: TGTGCCAGCAGTCCGAGGGCAGGGCACTATGGCTACACCTTC
abundance: once; j_gene: TRBJ1-1; v_gene: TRBV7-3; d_gene: NA; CDR3aa: CASSPRSGTEAFF; CDR3nt: TGTGCCAGCAGTCCAAGAAGTGGTACTGAAGCTTTCTTT
abundance: NA; j_gene: TRBJ2-7; v_gene: TRBV5-1; d_gene: TRBD2; CDR3aa: CASSPGGPRGEQYF; CDR3nt: TGCGCCAGCAGCCCGGGAGGGCCCCGGGGCGAGCAGTACTTC
abundance: NA; j_gene: TRBJ2-7; v_gene: TRBV5-5; d_gene: NA; CDR3aa: CASSSTPYSYEQYF; CDR3nt: TGTGCCAGCAGCTCCACACCTTACTCCTACGAGCAGTACTTC
abundance: few; j_gene: TRBJ1-4; v_gene: TRBV20-1; d_gene: NA; CDR3aa: CSAQFEKLFF; CDR3nt: TGCAGTGCTCAATTTGAAAAACTGTTTTTT
abundance: NA; j_gene: TRBJ1-4; v_gene: TRBV5-1; d_gene: TRBD1; CDR3aa: CASNRQGATNEKLFF; CDR3nt: TGCGCCAGCAATAGGCAGGGGGCTACTAATGAAAAACTGTTTTTT
abundance: NA; j_gene: TRBJ2-7; v_gene: TRBV7-9; d_gene: TRBD2; CDR3aa: CASSLGLAVYEQYF; CDR3nt: TGTGCCAGCAGCCTTGGACTAGCGGTTTACGAGCAGTACTTC
abundance: many; j_gene: TRBJ2-2; v_gene: TRBV7-8; d_gene: TRBD1; CDR3aa: CASSPGQGTNTGELFF; CDR3nt: TGTGCCAGCAGCCCCGGACAGGGAACCAACACCGGGGAGCTGTTTTTT
abundance: once; j_gene: TRBJ2-7; v_gene: TRBV5-8; d_gene: TRBD2; CDR3aa: CASSLGLAGAREQYF; CDR3nt: TGTGCCAGCAGCTTGGGATTAGCGGGAGCGAGGGAGCAGTACTTC
abundance: NA; j_gene: TRBJ2-7; v_gene: TRBV28; d_gene: TRBD1; CDR3aa: CASSIPAGTGESYEQYF; CDR3nt: TGTGCCAGCAGTATACCCGCCGGGACAGGGGAATCCTACGAGCAGTACTTC
abundance: NA; j_gene: TRBJ1-1; v_gene: TRBV2; d_gene: NA; CDR3aa: CANVMGGRGNTEAFF; CDR3nt: TGTGCCAACGTCATGGGTGGGAGGGGGAACACTGAAGCTTTCTTT
abundance: NA; j_gene: TRBJ1-1; v_gene: TRBV18; d_gene: NA; CDR3aa: CASSPSSGKNTEAFF; CDR3nt: TGTGCCAGCTCACCAAGTTCTGGAAAGAACACTGAAGCTTTCTTT
abundance: NA; j_gene: TRBJ1-1; v_gene: TRBV5-1; d_gene: NA; CDR3aa: CASSLASGTEAFF; CDR3nt: TGCGCCAGCAGCTTGGCCTCAGGCACTGAAGCTTTCTTT
abundance: once; j_gene: TRBJ2-1; v_gene: TRBV7-2; d_gene: NA; CDR3aa: CASSLQGQVDFF; CDR3nt: TGTGCCAGCAGCCTCCAAGGACAAGTCGATTTCTTC
abundance: NA; j_gene: TRBJ2-5; v_gene: TRBV7-8; d_gene: NA; CDR3aa: CASSLGVQETQYF; CDR3nt: TGTGCCAGCAGCTTAGGAGTTCAAGAGACCCAGTACTTC